The clone carrying this TCR beta chain occurred once. The length of the CDR3 is 16 residues. Unmatched junction bases numbered 3, after V lost 3 bases and J lost 0 bases. Germline V gene data show CDR1 as SGHTA and CDR2 as FQGNSA. This record belongs to a study of memory CD4+ T cells and cytomegalovirus serostatus. Overall study context: Donors were healthy Belgian adults, under ten CMV seropositive and some 24 seronegative.

The sort gate was single viable CD3+CD4+CD8-CD45RO+ cells for memory CD4+ T cells. Serostatus was set by detecting CMV pp150, pp28, p38, p52 IgG. The repertoire was sequenced with immunoSEQ multiplex PCR; TCRdb's copy has only in-frame clones and lacks some. The top ten clones hold about 3% of a sample with 50,000 to 70,000 clones, over 70% of them seen once. The sample consisted of memory CD4+ T cells from blood. The chain recombines TRBV7-2 with TRBJ1-3; TRBD1 matches at 9 bases. This receptor was obtained from an adult in good health and CMV-seropositive. CDR3 sequence (DNA): TGTGCCAGCAGCTTCGGGACAGGGTCCTCTGGAAACACCATATATTTT. Its translation is CASSFGTGSSGNTIYF.